This entry lists 22 T cell receptor beta chains sequenced from one sample in a study of T cells in Graves' hyperthyroidism and ophthalmopathy. RNA transcripts yielded amplified TCR beta CDR3 regions. Using the HTBI primer set, a first-round RT-PCR was run on the TCR CDR3. TCRdb re-derived calls from the multiplex PCR reads in MiXCR, one entry per CDR3 protein. This table holds roughly 570,000 distinct CDR3 sequences, roughly 46% found once. The sequencing sample was made of peripheral blood or thyroid tissue (not recorded which). These receptors all stem from an adult woman with Graves' disease, either hyperthyroidism or ophthalmopathy (not recorded which).

As to this clonotype: A much more abundant neighbour one base away suggests this may be a read error. The chain carries TRBV7-2 and TRBJ2-2; D perhaps matches TRBD2 (6 bases). This CDR3 is 10 amino acids long. Germline V CDR1 and CDR2: SGHTA, FQGNSA. CDR3 sequence (DNA): TGTGCCAGCAGCACCGGGGGGCTGTTTTTT. Translation: CASSTGGLFF.

This clonotype was picked up many times. The CDR3 DNA follows: TGTGCCAGCAGCTTAAGACAGGGGATGAACACTGAAGCTTTCTTT. Protein: CASSLRQGMNTEAFF. The chain has TRBV7-9 and TRBJ1-1; 8 bases line up with TRBD1. The CDR3 runs 15 residues. CDR1 is SEHNR, CDR2 FQNEAQ, per germline (reference sequence). V shed 2 bases, J shed 0 bases, and the junction held 2 bases outside the gene matches.

This rearrangement joins TRBV5-1 to TRBJ2-3; possible D gene TRBD2, 5 bases. CDR3 length: 12 amino acids. V lost 0 bases, J lost 6 bases, and 5 bases lay in between. Germline assignment: CDR1 SGHRS and CDR2 YFSETQ. The CDR3 spells CASSLGEDTQYF. In DNA form, the CDR3 reads TGCGCCAGCAGCTTGGGGGAGGATACGCAGTATTTT.

Of note for this clonotype: A much bigger clone sits one base away, suggesting this may be a read error. The rearrangement uses TRBV6-4 and TRBJ2-2; a possible D gene is TRBD1 (6 bases). Germline assignment: CDR1 MRHNA and CDR2 SNTAGT. The CDR3 contains 13 residues. CDR3: CAISYRDAGELFF. CDR3 nucleotide sequence: TGTGCCATCAGTTACAGGGACGCCGGGGAGCTGTTTTTT.

This clonotype was seen once. The V gene is TRBV7-9, the J gene TRBJ2-7; a possible D gene is TRBD1 (6 bases). The germline V and J ends were trimmed by 10 bases and 0 bases, with 19 bases remaining between them. Germline V gives CDR1 SEHNR, CDR2 FQNEAQ (reference sequence). CDR3 size: 15 residues. CDR3 loop: CATSDPGTFSYEQYF. DNA for the CDR3: TGTGCCACCAGTGACCCCGGGACATTCTCCTACGAGCAGTACTTC.

Many counts were recorded for this clonotype. The CDR3 reads CSVGGTSGAGELFF. The CDR3 nucleotides read TGCAGCGTTGGTGGGACTTCGGGAGCCGGGGAGCTGTTTTTT. This chain joins TRBV29-1 and TRBJ2-2, with D possibly matching TRBD2 (6 bases). This CDR3 has 14 residues. Trimming took off 4 bases at V and 6 bases at J, with 15 bases between the two ends. Germline V gene sequence: CDR1 SQVTM, CDR2 ANQGSEA.

The chain uses TRBV20-1 and TRBJ1-5; 9 bases are a match to TRBD1. CDR3 length: 15 residues. V lost 2 bases, J lost 5 bases, and 7 bases stayed unmatched. The germline V gene has CDR1 DFQATT and CDR2 SNEGSKA (reference sequence). The chain's CDR3 is CSARPPGTGYQPQHF. CDR3 nucleotide sequence: TGCAGTGCTAGACCCCCCGGGACAGGGTATCAGCCCCAGCATTTT.

The chain combines TRBV10-3 with TRBJ2-5; the D gene is possibly TRBD1 (5 bases). Per the germline V gene, CDR1 is ENHRY and CDR2 is SYGVKD. Trimming cost V 7 bases and J 5 bases, with 17 bases left between them. The length of the CDR3 is 14 residues. CDR3 in DNA: TGTGCCATCACCAAGGGGTCCCCGGTGGAGACCCAGTACTTC. Its translation: CAITKGSPVETQYF.

The chain is built from TRBV7-2 and TRBJ1-2, with 7 bases lining up with TRBD1. J was trimmed by 4 bases and V by 5 bases; bases with no gene match: 13. There are 16 residues in the CDR3. The germline V gene encodes CDR1 SGHTA and CDR2 FQGNSA. The CDR3 is CASSPRTGPLTYGYTF. CDR3 DNA sequence: TGTGCCAGCAGCCCGAGGACAGGCCCCCTAACCTATGGCTACACCTTC.

This clonotype has a count of ten or more. CDR3 amino acids: CASSFGDRNTEAFF. CDR3 sequence (DNA): TGTGCCAGCAGTTTCGGGGACCGTAACACTGAAGCTTTCTTT. The V call is TRBV28, the J call TRBJ1-1; possible D gene TRBD1, 5 bases. Per the germline V gene, CDR1 is MDHEN and CDR2 is SYDVKM. Trimming removed 3 bases from V and 2 bases from J, with 10 bases in between. The CDR3 is 14 amino acids.

A few counts support this clonotype. V and J are TRBV18 and TRBJ1-1, with TRBD1 identical over 7 bases. Germline trimming cut 3 bases from V and 3 bases from J; bases unmatched to any gene: 7. Germline V gene sequence: CDR1 KGHSH, CDR2 LQKENI. This CDR3 spans 15 amino acids. CDR3: CASSPGRTGDTEAFF. CDR3 sequence (DNA): TGTGCCAGCTCACCGGGTCGGACAGGAGACACTGAAGCTTTCTTT. The complete variable domain, with remaining parts taken from reference TRBV18 and TRBJ1-1, reads NAGVMQNPRHLVRRRGQEARLRCSPMKGHSHVYWYRQLPEEGLKFMVYLQKENIIDESGMPKERFSAEFPKEGPSILRIQQVVRGDSAAYFCASSPGRTGDTEAFFGQGTRLTVV.

This clonotype was counted at least ten times. The chain recombines TRBV6-5 with TRBJ2-7, with D maybe TRBD1 (5 bases). The germline V gene encodes CDR1 MNHEY and CDR2 SVGAGI. Trimming shortened V by 0 bases and J by 4 bases, and 19 bases separated the two germline ends. There are 17 residues in the CDR3. The CDR3 region has the DNA TGTGCCAGCAGTTACTCGGTTGCTACAGGTCAAGAGTACGAGCAGTACTTC. Protein product: CASSYSVATGQEYEQYF.

This clonotype was seen repeatedly, ten times or more. The chain joins TRBV7-9 to TRBJ1-2, with TRBD1 as a possible D gene (5 bases). From germline, CDR1 is SEHNR and CDR2 FQNEAQ (reference sequence). Trimming cost V 5 bases and J 4 bases, with 11 bases left between them. The CDR3 has 13 residues. The CDR3 is CASSPFRGYGYTF. In DNA form, the CDR3 reads TGTGCCAGCAGCCCCTTTAGGGGCTATGGCTACACCTTC.

This clonotype has ten or more counts. V is TRBV2 and J is TRBJ2-7; TRBD2 matches 8 bases. Germline-derived CDR1 and CDR2 are SNHLY and FYNNEI. J lost 3 bases, V lost 3 bases, and 1 base had no gene match. The CDR3 runs 13 residues. DNA for the CDR3: TGTGCCAGCAGTGAGGGACTAGACTACGAGCAGTACTTC. This codes for CASSEGLDYEQYF.

This clonotype occurred many times. The chain is built from TRBV9 and TRBJ1-6; no firm D call. Per germline, CDR1 SGDLS and CDR2 YYNGEE. The CDR3 is 14 amino acids. Trimming stripped 2 bases from V and 10 bases from J, with 13 bases between. CDR3 residues: CASSVRPGSSPLHF. The CDR3 DNA is TGTGCCAGCAGCGTTCGTCCGGGTAGCTCACCCCTCCACTTT.

The chain joins TRBV15 to TRBJ1-1, with a tentative D call TRBD1 (5 bases). V was shortened by 1 base and J by 0 bases, with 12 bases between the two germline ends. Germline values: CDR1 LNHNV, CDR2 YYDKDF (reference sequence). The CDR3 contains 16 residues. Here the CDR3 reads CATSRGGVTVNTEAFF. DNA for the CDR3: TGTGCCACCAGCAGAGGGGGGGTGACAGTGAACACTGAAGCTTTCTTT.

This clonotype was seen ten or more times. The chain is built from TRBV12-3 or TRBV12-4 and TRBJ1-5; tentative D call: TRBD1 (5 bases). The CDR3 loop spans 15 amino acids. V gave up 6 bases and J gave up 1 base, with 13 bases separating them. In DNA, the CDR3 is TGTGCCAGCAGACCAGGGACCTTAAGCAATCAGCCCCAGCATTTT. Translating it yields CASRPGTLSNQPQHF.

The chain carries TRBV20-1 and TRBJ2-7; possible D gene TRBD2, 6 bases. The CDR3 runs to 13 residues. V lost 6 bases to trimming and J lost 3 bases, with 15 bases between them. CDR1 and CDR2 from the germline V gene are DFQATT and SNEGSKA (reference sequence). The CDR3 DNA sequence: TGCAGTGCCACCGGGGACTTCCACTACGAGCAGTACTTC. This translates into CSATGDFHYEQYF.

This clonotype was detected only a few times. This chain links TRBV15 with TRBJ2-7; 9 positions agree with TRBD1. Germline values: CDR1 LNHNV, CDR2 YYDKDF (reference sequence). With V trimmed by 1 base and J by 4 bases, 8 bases remained unmatched. CDR3 length: 16 amino acids. The CDR3 loop reads CATSRGGGTGTYEQYF. CDR3 nucleotides: TGTGCCACCAGCAGAGGGGGGGGGACAGGGACATACGAGCAGTACTTC.

This clonotype has ten or more counts. The chain employs TRBV5-1 and TRBJ2-7; TRBD1 matches at 7 bases. This CDR3 is built from 13 residues. Germline V gene lookup returns CDR1 SGHRS and CDR2 YFSETQ. J lost 4 bases, V lost 6 bases, and 7 bases had no gene match. For the CDR3, the DNA is TGCGCCAGCAACGAGGCAGGGGGATACGAGCAGTACTTC. It translates to CASNEAGGYEQYF. Combining the CDR3 with reference TRBV5-1 and TRBJ2-7 gives the whole variable domain KAGVTQTPRYLIKTRGQQVTLSCSPISGHRSVSWYQQTPGQGLQFLFEYFSETQRNKGNFPGRFSGRQFSNSRSEMNVSTLELGDSALYLCASNEAGGYEQYFGPGTRLTVT.

V usage is TRBV7-6 and J usage is TRBJ2-7; perhaps TRBD1 as D (5 bases). Germline V gene lookup returns CDR1 SGHVS and CDR2 FNYEAQ. The CDR3 has 16 residues. With 1 base removed from V and 1 base from J, the gap between germline ends came to 14 bases. In DNA, the CDR3 is TGTGCCAGCAGCTTAGGGACCGACAGTCGATCCTACGAGCAGTACTTC. Protein: CASSLGTDSRSYEQYF.

Of note for this clonotype: A read error is likely, as this CDR3 ends without the conserved phenylalanine or tryptophan. This chain links TRBV20-1 with TRBJ1-5; no definite D call. The V gene's germline CDR1 is DFQATT and CDR2 SNEGSKA (reference sequence). V dropped 0 bases and J dropped 3 bases, with 15 bases sitting between them. This CDR3 is built from 16 residues. The CDR3 DNA reads TGCAGTGCTAGAGACGTACGGATTCGATTCAATCAGCCCCAGCATGAT. It is translated as CSARDVRIRFNQPQHD.